This T cell receptor (beta chain) emerged from a study of shared clonotypes between healthy human individuals. This clone was observed a few times. The CDR3 spans 14 residues. The V end was cut by 0 bases, the J end by 5 bases, with 13 bases between. The germline V gene encodes CDR1 GTSNPN and CDR2 SVGIG (reference sequence). Sequencing used immunoSEQ multiplex PCR; TCRdb keeps in-frame clones, though not all of them. The sample has approximately 460,000 clones, approximately 77% seen once. This chain joins TRBV30 and TRBJ2-5; D is perhaps TRBD1 (6 bases). This receptor was identified in a woman between 40 and 55 years old in good health. Some clones in this sample may be carry-over from other donors' samples. Sequencing was done on a sample of PBMCs. The CDR3 protein is CAWSVRRGSETQYF. In DNA form, the CDR3 reads TGTGCCTGGAGTGTACGAAGGGGGAGCGAGACCCAGTACTTC. Combining the CDR3 with reference TRBV30 and TRBJ2-5 gives the whole variable domain SQTIHQWPATLVQPVGSPLSLECTVEGTSNPNLYWYRQAAGRGLQLLFYSVGIGQISSEVPQNLSASRPQDRQFILSSKKLLLSDSGFYLCAWSVRRGSETQYFGPGTRLLVL.